This T cell receptor (beta chain) was captured in a study of blood T cell repertoires in COVID-19. This CDR3 is 12 amino acids long. V shed 4 bases and J shed 9 bases, with 10 bases lying between them. The germline V gene encodes CDR1 MNHEY and CDR2 SVGEGT. TCRdb's table, derived via immunoSEQ multiplex PCR, lists solely in-frame clones and lacks some. The table includes 250,000 to 300,000 clones, roughly nine tenths detected once. The chain is built from TRBV6-2 or TRBV6-3 and TRBJ2-1; a weak D match, TRBD1 (5 bases). This sequence was found in a human donor in a cohort exposed to, infected with or recovered from COVID-19 (not recorded which). The donor label of this sample is uncertain. Sequenced: PBMCs or T cells enriched from blood (not recorded which). CDR3 bases: TGTGCCAGCAGTTCCCAGGGTACTGAGCAGTTCTTC. It is translated as CASSSQGTEQFF.